These 16 T cell receptor beta chains share one sample of origin, sequenced in a study of response to subunit inactivated influenza vaccine. TCRdb re-called the RT-PCR reads with MiXCR, one entry per CDR3 protein. The table shows around 710,000 distinct CDR3 sequences, with more than 11% occurring only once. The input for sequencing was PBMCs from blood, taken 14 to 15 days before vaccination. These receptors all come from a man aged 45-65 years who received an inactivated influenza vaccine.

This clonotype was seen only a few times. The V call is TRBV6-2 or TRBV6-3, the J call TRBJ2-7; D is possibly TRBD2 (6 bases). The CDR3 is 17 residues long. Germline CDR1 is MNHEY and CDR2 is SVGEGT. V was pared by 0 bases and J by 2 bases, with 17 bases between. The CDR3, as DNA: TGTGCCAGCAGTTACTCGGCCCCCGGGACTGGCACCTACGAGCAGTACTTC. Amino acids: CASSYSAPGTGTYEQYF.

This clonotype occurred many times. The genes are TRBV15 and TRBJ2-6; the D is unclear. Germline V CDR1 and CDR2: LNHNV, YYDKDF (reference sequence). The CDR3 runs to 15 residues. The V end was cut by 1 base, the J end by 2 bases, with 6 bases between. The CDR3 loop reads CATSRASPGANVLTF. For the CDR3, the DNA is TGTGCCACCAGCAGAGCATCCCCTGGGGCCAACGTCCTGACTTTC.

This clonotype was detected a few times. The J gene is TRBJ2-2, the V gene TRBV7-8, with a tentative D call TRBD1 (5 bases). CDR1 and CDR2 (germline): SGHVS, FQNEAQ. The CDR3 runs to 17 residues. The V end was cut by 2 bases, the J end by 3 bases, with 16 bases between. The CDR3 DNA sequence: TGTGCCAGCAGCTTACCGGCAAGGGGTGCGGACACCGGGGAGCTGTTTTTT. Its protein product is CASSLPARGADTGELFF.

Only a few counts were recorded for this clonotype. V is TRBV6-5 and J is TRBJ2-7, with a possible D match to TRBD2 (6 bases). V was pared by 2 bases and J by 6 bases, with 14 bases between. Germline CDR1 reads MNHEY; CDR2 reads SVGAGI. This CDR3 spans 14 amino acids. The CDR3 coding sequence is TGTGCCAGCAGTTACCCCGCCAGGGAGGTCGAGCAGTACTTC. It translates to CASSYPAREVEQYF.

V usage is TRBV2 and J usage is TRBJ2-6; D is perhaps TRBD1 or TRBD2 (6 bases each). V lost 7 bases and J lost 1, with 11 bases in between. This CDR3 contains 15 residues. Germline assignment: CDR1 SNHLY and CDR2 FYNNEI. The CDR3 protein is CASTEGGSGANVLTF. The CDR3 DNA sequence: TGTGCCAGCACCGAGGGGGGATCTGGGGCCAACGTCCTGACTTTC.

The CDR3 coding sequence is TGTGCCAGCAGTTACTCGCGGCGGACCCTCTCCGGGGCCAACGTCCTGACTTTC. It is translated as CASSYSRRTLSGANVLTF. V and J are TRBV6-2 or TRBV6-3 and TRBJ2-6; no clear D gene. The CDR3 is made up of 18 amino acids. Germline values: CDR1 MNHEY, CDR2 SVGEGT. Trimming removed 0 bases at V and 4 bases at J, with 16 bases between.

This clonotype was detected many times. This chain connects TRBV6-5 to TRBJ1-6; D ambiguous. From germline, CDR1 is MNHEY and CDR2 SVGAGI. The CDR3 is made up of 14 amino acids. V was pared by 3 bases and J by 10 bases, with 13 bases between. CDR3 nucleotides: TGTGCCAGCAGTTATACCCGGGAACTCTCACCCCTCCACTTT. Translating gives CASSYTRELSPLHF.

This clonotype was seen at least ten times. The chain links TRBV5-5 to TRBJ2-3; tentative D call: TRBD1 (6 bases). Germline V gives CDR1 SGHKS, CDR2 YYEKEE (reference sequence). There are 18 residues in the CDR3. Trimming left V 0 bases short and J 0 bases short, with 17 bases between. CDR3: CASSLGMSGVPSTDTQYF. In nucleotides, the CDR3 is TGTGCCAGCAGCTTGGGGATGTCAGGGGTGCCTAGCACAGATACGCAGTATTTT.

This clonotype showed up many times. The chain joins TRBV12-3 or TRBV12-4 to TRBJ2-1; TRBD2 matches 9 bases. J was trimmed by 2 bases and V by 4 bases; bases with no gene match: 3. The CDR3 sequence is 15 residues long. This CDR3 is CASSSGGGAYNEQFF. The CDR3 region has the DNA TGTGCCAGCAGTTCGGGCGGGGGGGCCTACAATGAGCAGTTCTTC.

The rearrangement links TRBV2 to TRBJ2-3, with TRBD2 identical over 12 bases. This CDR3 contains 17 residues. V lost 1 base and J lost 4; bases outside the gene matches: 6. CDR1 and CDR2 (germline): SNHLY, FYNNEI. The CDR3 bases are TGTGCCAGCAGTGAAGTTGTGACTAGCGGGGGCTCAGATACGCAGTATTTT. It encodes CASSEVVTSGGSDTQYF.

This clonotype occurred a few times. V usage is TRBV6-2 or TRBV6-3 and J usage is TRBJ1-1, with 7 nucleotides matching TRBD1. CDR1 is MNHEY and CDR2 is SVGEGT in the germline V gene. V was pared by 6 bases and J by 6 bases, with 13 bases of the junction left unmatched. The CDR3 is 15 residues long. The CDR3 loop reads CASRPTTGQVAEAFF. CDR3 bases: TGTGCCAGCAGACCTACGACAGGGCAAGTCGCTGAAGCTTTCTTT.

V gene TRBV29-1 combines with J gene TRBJ2-3, with TRBD2 matching 12 bases. V was pared by 2 bases and J by 6 bases, with 6 bases of the junction left unmatched. The CDR3 runs 15 residues. Germline V lookup: CDR1 SQVTM, CDR2 ANQGSEA. CDR3 sequence: CSVERPSGGADTQYF. CDR3 sequence (DNA): TGCAGCGTTGAACGGCCTAGCGGGGGGGCGGATACGCAGTATTTT.

The chain carries TRBV19 and TRBJ2-7, with a possible D match to TRBD1 (5 bases). The V and J ends lost 4 bases and 6 bases respectively, with 13 bases between them. The CDR3 consists of 13 residues. The germline V gene encodes CDR1 LNHDA and CDR2 SQIVND (reference sequence). The CDR3 DNA is TGTGCCAGTAGTAGAAACCGACAGCTCGAGCAGTACTTC. It translates to CASSRNRQLEQYF. Combining the CDR3 with reference TRBV19 and TRBJ2-7 gives the whole variable domain DGGITQSPKYLFRKEGQNVTLSCEQNLNHDAMYWYRQDPGQGLRLIYYSQIVNDFQKGDIAEGYSVSREKKESFPLTVTSAQKNPTAFYLCASSRNRQLEQYFGPGTRLTVT.

This clonotype occurred a few times. The rearrangement joins TRBV27 to TRBJ2-1; TRBD2 aligns across 9 bases. Germline loops: CDR1 MNHEY, CDR2 SMNVEV (reference sequence). The CDR3 sequence is 17 residues long. J was trimmed by 8 bases and V by 5 bases; bases with no gene match: 16. The CDR3 reads CASSPGFGGRAFYEQFF. Written as DNA, the CDR3 is TGTGCCAGCAGTCCCGGTTTTGGCGGGAGGGCCTTCTATGAGCAGTTCTTC.

This clonotype came up many times. This chain links TRBV12-3 or TRBV12-4 with TRBJ2-1; D could derive from TRBD1 or TRBD2 (5 bases each). Between the trimmed V and J ends, which lost 11 bases and 9 bases, there was a span of 11 bases. The CDR3 runs 10 residues. CDR3 coding DNA: TGTGCCGTTCGGGGCAGTGAGCAGTTCTTC. As protein: CAVRGSEQFF.

The chain combines TRBV4-1 with TRBJ1-4; TRBD1 matches at 8 bases. Losses at the gene ends were 2 bases for V and 7 bases for J; bases not matched to a gene: 9. Germline CDR1 reads MGHRA; CDR2 reads YSYEKL. The CDR3 runs 16 residues. The DNA of the CDR3 is TGCGCCAGCAGCCAAAATCAGGGGGCGCGGAGTGAAAAACTGTTTTTT. This sequence encodes CASSQNQGARSEKLFF.